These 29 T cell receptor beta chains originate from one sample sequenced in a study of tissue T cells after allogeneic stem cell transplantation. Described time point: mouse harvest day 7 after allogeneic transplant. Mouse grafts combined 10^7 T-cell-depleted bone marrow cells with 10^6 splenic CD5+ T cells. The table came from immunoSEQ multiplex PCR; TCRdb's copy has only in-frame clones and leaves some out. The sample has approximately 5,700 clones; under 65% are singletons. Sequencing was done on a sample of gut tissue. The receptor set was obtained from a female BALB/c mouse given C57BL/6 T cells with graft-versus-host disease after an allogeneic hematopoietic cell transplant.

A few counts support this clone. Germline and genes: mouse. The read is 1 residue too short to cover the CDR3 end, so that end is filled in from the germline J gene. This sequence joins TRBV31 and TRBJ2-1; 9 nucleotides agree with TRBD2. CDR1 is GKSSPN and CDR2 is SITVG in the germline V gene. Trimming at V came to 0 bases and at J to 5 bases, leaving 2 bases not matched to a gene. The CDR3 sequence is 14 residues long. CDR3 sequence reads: CAWSLWGGDAEQFF. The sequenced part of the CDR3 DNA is TGTGCCTGGAGTCTCTGGGGGGGGGATGCTGAGCAGTTC.

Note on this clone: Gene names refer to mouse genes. The CDR3 DNA, read in part, is TGTGCCAGCTCTCTGACATTTAACCAAGACACCCAGTAC. Translating gives CASSLTFNQDTQY. The whole CDR3 is CASSLTFNQDTQYF. The chain employs TRBV12-2 and TRBJ2-5; no firm D call. The CDR3 end falls 1 residue outside the read, so it is completed with the germline J gene. The germline V and J ends were trimmed by 1 base and 0 bases, with 7 bases remaining between them. The germline V gene encodes CDR1 SGHLS and CDR2 HYDKME. This CDR3 region has 14 residues. Filled out from reference TRBV12-2 and TRBJ2-5, the complete variable domain reads NSGVVQSPRYIIKGKGERSILKCIPISGHLSVAWYQQTQGQELKFFIQHYDKMERDKGNLPSRFSVQQFDDYHSEMNMSALELEDSAVYFCASSLTFNQDTQYFGPGTRLLVL.

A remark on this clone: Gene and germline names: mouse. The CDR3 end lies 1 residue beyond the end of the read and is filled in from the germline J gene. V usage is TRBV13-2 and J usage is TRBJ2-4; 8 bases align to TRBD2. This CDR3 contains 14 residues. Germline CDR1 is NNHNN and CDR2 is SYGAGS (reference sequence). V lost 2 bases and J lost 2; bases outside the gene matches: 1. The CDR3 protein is CASGDWGDQNTLYF. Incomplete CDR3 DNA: TGTGCCAGCGGTGACTGGGGGGATCAAAACACCTTGTAC.

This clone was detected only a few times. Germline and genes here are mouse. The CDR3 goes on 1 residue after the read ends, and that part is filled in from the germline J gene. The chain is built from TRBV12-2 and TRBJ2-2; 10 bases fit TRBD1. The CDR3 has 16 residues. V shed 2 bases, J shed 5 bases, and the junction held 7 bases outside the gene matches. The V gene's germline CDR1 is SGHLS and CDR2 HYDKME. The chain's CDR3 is CASSPGDRGGTGQLYF. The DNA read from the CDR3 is TGTGCCAGCTCTCCGGGGGACAGGGGAGGGACCGGGCAGCTCTAC.

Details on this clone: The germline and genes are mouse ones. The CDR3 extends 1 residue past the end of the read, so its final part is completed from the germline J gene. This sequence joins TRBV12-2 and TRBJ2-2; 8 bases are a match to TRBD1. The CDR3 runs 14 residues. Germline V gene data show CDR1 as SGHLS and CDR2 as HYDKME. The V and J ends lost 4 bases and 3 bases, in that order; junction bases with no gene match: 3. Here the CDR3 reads CASSLDRDTGQLYF. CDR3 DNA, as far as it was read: TGTGCCAGCTCCTTGGACAGGGACACCGGGCAGCTCTAC.

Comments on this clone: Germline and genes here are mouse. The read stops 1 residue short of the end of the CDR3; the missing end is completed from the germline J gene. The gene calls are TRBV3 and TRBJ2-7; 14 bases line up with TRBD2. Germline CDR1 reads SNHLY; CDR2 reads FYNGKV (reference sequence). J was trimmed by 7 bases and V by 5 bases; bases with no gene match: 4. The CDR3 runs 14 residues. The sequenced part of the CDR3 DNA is TGTGCCAGCAGCGCGGGACTGGGGGGGCTGGAACAGTAC. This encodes CASSAGLGGLEQY. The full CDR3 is CASSAGLGGLEQYF.

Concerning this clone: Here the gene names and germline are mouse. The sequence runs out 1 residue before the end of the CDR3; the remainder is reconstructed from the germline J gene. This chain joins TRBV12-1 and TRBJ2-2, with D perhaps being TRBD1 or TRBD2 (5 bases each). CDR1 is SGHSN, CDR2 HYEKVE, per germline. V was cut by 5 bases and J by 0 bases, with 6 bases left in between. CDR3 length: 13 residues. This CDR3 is CASWGTNTGQLYF. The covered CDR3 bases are TGTGCCAGCTGGGGGACAAACACCGGGCAGCTCTAC.

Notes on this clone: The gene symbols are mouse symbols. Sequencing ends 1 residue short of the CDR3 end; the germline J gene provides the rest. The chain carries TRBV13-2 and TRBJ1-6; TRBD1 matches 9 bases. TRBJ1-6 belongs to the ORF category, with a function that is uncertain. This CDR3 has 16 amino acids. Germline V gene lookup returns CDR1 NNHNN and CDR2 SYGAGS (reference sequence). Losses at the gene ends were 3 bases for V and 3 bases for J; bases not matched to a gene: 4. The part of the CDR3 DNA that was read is TGTGCCAGCGGTGTCACAGGGGGCGACTATAATTCGCCCCTCTAC. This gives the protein CASGVTGGDYNSPLY. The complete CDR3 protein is CASGVTGGDYNSPLYF.

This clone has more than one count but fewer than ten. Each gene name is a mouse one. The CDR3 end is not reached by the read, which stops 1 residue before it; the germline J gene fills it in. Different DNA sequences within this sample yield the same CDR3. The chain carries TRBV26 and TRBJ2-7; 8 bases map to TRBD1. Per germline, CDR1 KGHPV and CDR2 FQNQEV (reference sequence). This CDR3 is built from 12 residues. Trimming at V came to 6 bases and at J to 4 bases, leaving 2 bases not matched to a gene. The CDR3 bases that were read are TGTGCCAGCAGCCGGACAGGGTATGAACAGTAC. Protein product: CASSRTGYEQY. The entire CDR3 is CASSRTGYEQYF.

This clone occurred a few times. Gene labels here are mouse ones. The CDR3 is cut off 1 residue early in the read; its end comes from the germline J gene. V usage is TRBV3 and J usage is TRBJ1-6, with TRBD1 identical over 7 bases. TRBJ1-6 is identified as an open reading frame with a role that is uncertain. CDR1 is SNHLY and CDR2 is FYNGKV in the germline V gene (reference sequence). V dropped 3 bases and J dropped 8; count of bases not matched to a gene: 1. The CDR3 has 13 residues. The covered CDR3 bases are TGTGCCAGCAGCTTTGACAGGGATTCGCCCCTCTAC. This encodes CASSFDRDSPLY. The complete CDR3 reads CASSFDRDSPLYF.

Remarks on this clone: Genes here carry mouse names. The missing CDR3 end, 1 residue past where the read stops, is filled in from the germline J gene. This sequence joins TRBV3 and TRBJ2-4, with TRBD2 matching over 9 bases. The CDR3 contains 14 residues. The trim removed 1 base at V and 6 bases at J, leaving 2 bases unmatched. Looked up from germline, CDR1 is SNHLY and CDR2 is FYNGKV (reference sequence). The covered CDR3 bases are TGTGCCAGCAGCTTAGTCCTGGGGGGGAACACCTTGTAC. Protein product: CASSLVLGGNTLY. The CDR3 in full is CASSLVLGGNTLYF.

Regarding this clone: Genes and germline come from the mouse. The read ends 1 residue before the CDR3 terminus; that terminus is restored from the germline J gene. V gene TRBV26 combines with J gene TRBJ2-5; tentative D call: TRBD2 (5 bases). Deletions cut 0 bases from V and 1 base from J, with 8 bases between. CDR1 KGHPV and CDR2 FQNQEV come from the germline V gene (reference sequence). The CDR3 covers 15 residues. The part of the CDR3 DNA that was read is TGTGCCAGCAGTCTGTCGCTGGGAGACCAAGACACCCAGTAC. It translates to CASSLSLGDQDTQY. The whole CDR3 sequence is CASSLSLGDQDTQYF. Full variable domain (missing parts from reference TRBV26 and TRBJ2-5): NSKVIQTPRYLVKGQGQKAKMRCIPEKGHPVVFWYQQNKNNEFKFLINFQNQEVLQQIDMTEKRFSAECPSNSPCSLEIQSSEAGDSALYLCASSLSLGDQDTQYFGPGTRLLVL.

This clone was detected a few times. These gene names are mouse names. CDR3 bases read: TGTGCCAGCAGTCTCAACAGGGCAGAAACGCTGTAT. It specifies CASSLNRAETLY. The whole CDR3 is CASSLNRAETLYF. The V and J genes are TRBV26 and TRBJ2-3; possibly TRBD1 for D (5 bases). The read is 1 residue too short to cover the CDR3 end, so that end is filled in from the germline J gene. The germline gives CDR1 KGHPV, CDR2 FQNQEV (reference sequence). CDR3 size: 13 residues. V gave up 3 bases and J gave up 3 bases, with 7 bases separating them. The variable domain in full, completed from reference TRBV26 and TRBJ2-3, reads NSKVIQTPRYLVKGQGQKAKMRCIPEKGHPVVFWYQQNKNNEFKFLINFQNQEVLQQIDMTEKRFSAECPSNSPCSLEIQSSEAGDSALYLCASSLNRAETLYFGSGTRLTVL.

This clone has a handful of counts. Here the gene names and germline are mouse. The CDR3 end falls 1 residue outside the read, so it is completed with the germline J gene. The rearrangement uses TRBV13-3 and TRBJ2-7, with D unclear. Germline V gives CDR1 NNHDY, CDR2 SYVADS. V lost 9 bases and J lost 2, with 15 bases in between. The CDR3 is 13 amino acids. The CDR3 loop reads CANPSAKPYEQYF. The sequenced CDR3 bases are TGTGCCAACCCCTCGGCAAAACCCTATGAACAGTAC.

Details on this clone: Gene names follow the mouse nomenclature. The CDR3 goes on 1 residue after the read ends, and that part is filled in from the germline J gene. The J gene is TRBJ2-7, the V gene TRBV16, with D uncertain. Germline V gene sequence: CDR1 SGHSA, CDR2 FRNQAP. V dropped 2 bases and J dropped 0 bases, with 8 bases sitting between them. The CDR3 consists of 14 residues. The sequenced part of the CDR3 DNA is TGTGCAAGCAGCTTACGGCTCAGCTCCTATGAACAGTAC. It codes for CASSLRLSSYEQY. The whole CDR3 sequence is CASSLRLSSYEQYF.

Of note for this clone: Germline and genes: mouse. The sequenced part of the CDR3 DNA is TGTGCCTGGAGTCTATCGACTGGGGGTAACACCCAGTAC. Translated: CAWSLSTGGNTQY. The full CDR3 protein is CAWSLSTGGNTQYF. The rearrangement joins TRBV31 to TRBJ2-5; 9 positions agree with TRBD2. The read finishes 1 residue shy of the CDR3 end, and the germline J gene is used to complete it. CDR3 length equals 14 residues. Germline lookup yields CDR1 GKSSPN and CDR2 SITVG. V shed 0 bases and J 7 bases; nucleotides not matched to a gene: 5.

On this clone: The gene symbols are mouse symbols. This chain's CDR3 is CASRPGQGTGQLYF. Incomplete CDR3 DNA: TGTGCCAGCAGGCCGGGACAGGGCACCGGGCAGCTCTAC. The V gene is TRBV26, the J gene TRBJ2-2, with TRBD1 matching over 9 bases. The observed sequence ends 1 residue before the CDR3 terminus, with the missing tail filled in from the germline J gene. The CDR3 is 14 amino acids. V dropped 6 bases and J dropped 4; count of bases not matched to a gene: 3. Germline V gives CDR1 KGHPV, CDR2 FQNQEV (reference sequence).

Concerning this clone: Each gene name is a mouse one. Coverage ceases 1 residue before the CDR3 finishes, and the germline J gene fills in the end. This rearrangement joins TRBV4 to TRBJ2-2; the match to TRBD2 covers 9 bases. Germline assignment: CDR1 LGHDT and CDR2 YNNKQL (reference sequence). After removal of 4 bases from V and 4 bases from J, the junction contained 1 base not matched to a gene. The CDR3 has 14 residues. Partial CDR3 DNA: TGTGCCAGCAGCTTCTGGGGGGGCACCGGGCAGCTCTAC. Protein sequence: CASSFWGGTGQLY. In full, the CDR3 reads CASSFWGGTGQLYF.

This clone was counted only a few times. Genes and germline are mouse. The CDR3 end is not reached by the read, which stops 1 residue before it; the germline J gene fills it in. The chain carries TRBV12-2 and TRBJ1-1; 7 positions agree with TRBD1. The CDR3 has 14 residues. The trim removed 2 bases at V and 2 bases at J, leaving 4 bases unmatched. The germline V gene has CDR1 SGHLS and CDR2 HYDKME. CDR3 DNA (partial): TGTGCCAGCTCTCGAAGGACAGGCAACACAGAAGTCTTC. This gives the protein CASSRRTGNTEVF. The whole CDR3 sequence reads CASSRRTGNTEVFF. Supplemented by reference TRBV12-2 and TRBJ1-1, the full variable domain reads NSGVVQSPRYIIKGKGERSILKCIPISGHLSVAWYQQTQGQELKFFIQHYDKMERDKGNLPSRFSVQQFDDYHSEMNMSALELEDSAVYFCASSRRTGNTEVFFGKGTRLTVV.

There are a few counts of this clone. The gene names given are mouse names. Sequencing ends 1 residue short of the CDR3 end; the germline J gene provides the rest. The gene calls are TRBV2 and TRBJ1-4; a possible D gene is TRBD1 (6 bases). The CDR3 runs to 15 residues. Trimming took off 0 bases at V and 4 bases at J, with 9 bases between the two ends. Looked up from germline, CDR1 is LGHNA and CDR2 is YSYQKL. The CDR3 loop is CASSQEGAYNERLFF. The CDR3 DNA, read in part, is TGTGCCAGCAGCCAAGAGGGGGCCTACAACGAAAGATTATTT.

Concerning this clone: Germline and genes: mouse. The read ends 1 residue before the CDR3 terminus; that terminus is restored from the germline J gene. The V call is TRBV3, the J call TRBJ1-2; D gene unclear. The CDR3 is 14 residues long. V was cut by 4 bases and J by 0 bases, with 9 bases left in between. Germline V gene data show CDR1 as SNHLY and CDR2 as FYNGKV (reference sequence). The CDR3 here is CASSSLAANSDYTF. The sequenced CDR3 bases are TGTGCCAGCAGCTCCCTCGCGGCAAACTCCGACTACACC.

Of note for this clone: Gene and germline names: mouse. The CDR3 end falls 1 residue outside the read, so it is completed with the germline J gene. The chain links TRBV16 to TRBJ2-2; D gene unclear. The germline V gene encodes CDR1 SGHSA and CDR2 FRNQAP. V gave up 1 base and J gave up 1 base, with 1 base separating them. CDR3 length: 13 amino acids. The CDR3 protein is CASSLVNTGQLYF. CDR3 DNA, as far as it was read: TGTGCAAGCAGCTTAGTAAACACCGGGCAGCTCTAC.

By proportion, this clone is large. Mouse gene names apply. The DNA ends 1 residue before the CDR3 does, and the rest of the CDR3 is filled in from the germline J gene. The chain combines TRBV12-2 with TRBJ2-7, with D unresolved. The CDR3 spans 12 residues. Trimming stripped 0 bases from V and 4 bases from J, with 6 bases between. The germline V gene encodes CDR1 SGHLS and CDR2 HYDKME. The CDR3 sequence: CASSLHNYEQYF. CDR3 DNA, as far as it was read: TGTGCCAGCTCTCTCCACAATTATGAACAGTAC.

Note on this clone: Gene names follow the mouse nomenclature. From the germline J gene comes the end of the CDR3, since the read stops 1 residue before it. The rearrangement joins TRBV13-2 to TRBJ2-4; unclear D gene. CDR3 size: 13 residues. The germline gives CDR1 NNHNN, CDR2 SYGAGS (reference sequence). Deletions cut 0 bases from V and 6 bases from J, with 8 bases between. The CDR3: CASGDAAGNTLYF. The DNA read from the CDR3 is TGTGCCAGCGGTGATGCGGCCGGGAACACCTTGTAC.

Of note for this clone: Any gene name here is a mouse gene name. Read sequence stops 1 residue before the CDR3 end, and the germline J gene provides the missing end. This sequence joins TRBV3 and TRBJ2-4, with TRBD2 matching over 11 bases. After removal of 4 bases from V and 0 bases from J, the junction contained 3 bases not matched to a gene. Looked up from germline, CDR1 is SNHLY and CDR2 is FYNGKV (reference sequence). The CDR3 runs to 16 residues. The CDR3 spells CASSSGLGVSQNTLYF. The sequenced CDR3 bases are TGTGCCAGCAGCTCGGGACTGGGGGTTAGTCAAAACACCTTGTAC.

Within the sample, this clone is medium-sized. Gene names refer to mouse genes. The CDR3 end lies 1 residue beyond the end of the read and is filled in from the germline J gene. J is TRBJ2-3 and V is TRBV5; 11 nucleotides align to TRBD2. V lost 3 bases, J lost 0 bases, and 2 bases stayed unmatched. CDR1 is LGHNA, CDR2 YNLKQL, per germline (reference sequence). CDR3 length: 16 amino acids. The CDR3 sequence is CASSQDWGVSAETLYF. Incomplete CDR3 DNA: TGTGCCAGCAGCCAGGACTGGGGGGTTAGTGCAGAAACGCTGTAT.

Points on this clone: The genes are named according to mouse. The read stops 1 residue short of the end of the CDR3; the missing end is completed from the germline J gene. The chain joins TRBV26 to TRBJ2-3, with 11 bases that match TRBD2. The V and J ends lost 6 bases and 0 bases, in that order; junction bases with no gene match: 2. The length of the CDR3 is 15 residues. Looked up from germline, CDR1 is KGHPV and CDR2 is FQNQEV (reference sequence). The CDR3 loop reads CASRGLGASAETLYF. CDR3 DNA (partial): TGTGCCAGCAGGGGACTGGGGGCTAGTGCAGAAACGCTGTAT. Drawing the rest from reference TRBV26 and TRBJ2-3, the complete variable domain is NSKVIQTPRYLVKGQGQKAKMRCIPEKGHPVVFWYQQNKNNEFKFLINFQNQEVLQQIDMTEKRFSAECPSNSPCSLEIQSSEAGDSALYLCASRGLGASAETLYFGSGTRLTVL.

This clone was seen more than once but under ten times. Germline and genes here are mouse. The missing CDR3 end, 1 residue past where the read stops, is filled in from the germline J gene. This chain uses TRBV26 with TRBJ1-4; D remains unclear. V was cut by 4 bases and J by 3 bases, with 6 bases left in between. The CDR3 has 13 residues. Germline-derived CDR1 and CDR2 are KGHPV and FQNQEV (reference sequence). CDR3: CASSPRTNERLFF. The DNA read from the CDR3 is TGTGCCAGCAGTCCTCGCACCAACGAAAGATTATTT.

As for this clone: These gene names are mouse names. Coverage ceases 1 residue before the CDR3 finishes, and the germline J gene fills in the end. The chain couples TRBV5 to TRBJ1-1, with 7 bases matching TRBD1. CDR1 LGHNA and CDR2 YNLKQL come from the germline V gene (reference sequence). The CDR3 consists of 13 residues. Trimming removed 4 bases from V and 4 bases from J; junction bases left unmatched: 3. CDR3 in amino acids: CASSPGTATEVFF. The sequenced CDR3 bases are TGTGCCAGCAGCCCTGGGACAGCCACAGAAGTCTTC.